The entry below describes one T cell receptor beta chain. Its antigen is still unknown. These data belong to a study of T cells expressing NK-cell markers. Study-level background: The study sequenced eight donors, seven HCMV-seropositive and one seronegative. Study-level results: CD8+ T cells in 5 to 7 donors included dominant NKG2C+ clonotypes at 1.0-7.0%.

The CDR3 contains 12 residues. Germline V gene data show CDR1 as SQVTM and CDR2 as ANQGSEA. TCRdb reprocessed the 5' RACE reads and reports one entry per CDR3 protein, with no DNA. This listing includes about 380,000 distinct CDR3 sequences. The rearrangement uses TRBV29-1 and TRBJ2-7. This TCR was sampled from a man aged 18-75 years in good health. The material sequenced was blood T cells: a sorted CD56 or NKG2C T cell subset, CD4+ or CD8+ T cells, or bulk PBMC T cells (not recorded which). Here the CDR3 reads CSVAGSTYEQYF.